This T cell receptor beta chain originates from a study of OX40 agonist ivuxolimab in advanced cancers. As for the study in general: A male proportion of approximately 83% was recorded, with mean age approximately 57 years and range roughly 23 to 79.

The CDR3 totals 16 residues. The V segment lost 4 bases and the J segment 7 bases; nucleotides outside the gene matches: 7. Germline V CDR1 and CDR2: SEHNR, FQNEAQ (reference sequence). TCRdb's table, derived via immunoSEQ multiplex PCR, lists solely in-frame clones and lacks some. This sample has tens of thousands of clones, with 85% to 90% found just once. This sequence joins TRBV7-9 and TRBJ2-1, with TRBD2 identical over 13 bases. Material: CD4+ or CD8+ T cells sorted from blood, obtained in a trial of the OX40 agonist ivuxolimab. The sequence came from an adult with an advanced solid tumor such as melanoma, head and neck, liver or kidney cancer. In DNA form, the CDR3 reads TGTGCCAGCAGCTGGTTCCGGACTAGCGGGAGTAATGAGCAGTTCTTC. Its translation is CASSWFRTSGSNEQFF.